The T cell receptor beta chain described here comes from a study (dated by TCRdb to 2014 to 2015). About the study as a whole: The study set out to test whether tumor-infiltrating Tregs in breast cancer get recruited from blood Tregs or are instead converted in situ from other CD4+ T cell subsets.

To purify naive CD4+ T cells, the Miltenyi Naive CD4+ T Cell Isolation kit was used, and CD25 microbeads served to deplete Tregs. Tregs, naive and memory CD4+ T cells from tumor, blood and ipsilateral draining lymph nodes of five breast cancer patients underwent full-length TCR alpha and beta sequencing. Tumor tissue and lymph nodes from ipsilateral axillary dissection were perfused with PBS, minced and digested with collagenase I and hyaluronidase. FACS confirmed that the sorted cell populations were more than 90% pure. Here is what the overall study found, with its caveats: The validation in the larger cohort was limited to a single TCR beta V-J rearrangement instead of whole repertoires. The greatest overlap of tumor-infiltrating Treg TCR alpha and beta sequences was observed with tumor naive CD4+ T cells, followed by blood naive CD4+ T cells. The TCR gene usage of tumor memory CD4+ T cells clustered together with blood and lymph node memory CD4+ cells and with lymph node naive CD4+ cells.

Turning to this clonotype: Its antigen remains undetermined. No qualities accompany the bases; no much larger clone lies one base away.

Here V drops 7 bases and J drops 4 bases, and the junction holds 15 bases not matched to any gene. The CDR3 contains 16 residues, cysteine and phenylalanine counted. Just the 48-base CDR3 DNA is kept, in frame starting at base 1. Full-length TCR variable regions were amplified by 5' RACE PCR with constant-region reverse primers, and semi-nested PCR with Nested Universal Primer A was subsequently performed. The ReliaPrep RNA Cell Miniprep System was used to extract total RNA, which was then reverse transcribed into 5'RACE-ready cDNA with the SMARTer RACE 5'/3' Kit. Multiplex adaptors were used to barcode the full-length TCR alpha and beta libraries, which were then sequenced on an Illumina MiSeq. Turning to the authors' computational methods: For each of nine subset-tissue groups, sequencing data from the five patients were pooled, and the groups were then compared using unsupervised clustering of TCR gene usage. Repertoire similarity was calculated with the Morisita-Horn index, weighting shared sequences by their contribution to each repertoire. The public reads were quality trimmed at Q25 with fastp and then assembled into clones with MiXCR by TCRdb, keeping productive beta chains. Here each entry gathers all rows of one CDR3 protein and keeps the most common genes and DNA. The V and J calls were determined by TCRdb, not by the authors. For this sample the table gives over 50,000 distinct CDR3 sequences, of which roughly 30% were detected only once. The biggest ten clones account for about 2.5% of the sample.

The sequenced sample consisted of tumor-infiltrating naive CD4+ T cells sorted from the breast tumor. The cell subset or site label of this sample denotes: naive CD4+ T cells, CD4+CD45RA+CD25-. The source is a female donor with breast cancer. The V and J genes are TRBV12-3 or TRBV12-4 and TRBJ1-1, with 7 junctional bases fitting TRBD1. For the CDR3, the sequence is CASTEPGQLMSTEAFF. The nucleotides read TGTGCCAGCACCGAACCGGGACAGCTAATGAGCACTGAAGCTTTCTTT.